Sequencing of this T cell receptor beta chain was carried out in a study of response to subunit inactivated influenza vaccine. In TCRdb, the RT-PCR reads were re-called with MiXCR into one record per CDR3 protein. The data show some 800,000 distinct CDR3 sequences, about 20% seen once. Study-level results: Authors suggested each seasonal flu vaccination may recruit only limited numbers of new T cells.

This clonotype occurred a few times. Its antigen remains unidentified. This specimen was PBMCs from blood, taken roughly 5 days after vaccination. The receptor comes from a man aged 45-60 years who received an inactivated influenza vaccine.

The CDR3 DNA reads TGCGCCAGCAGCCAAGATCAACTCCTAACCTCCTACAATGAGCAGTTCTTC. Translating it yields CASSQDQLLTSYNEQFF. The chain joins TRBV4-3 to TRBJ2-1; no reliable D call. The germline V gene encodes CDR1 LGHNA and CDR2 YSLEER. V dropped 0 bases and J dropped 0 bases, with 12 bases sitting between them. The CDR3 has 17 residues.